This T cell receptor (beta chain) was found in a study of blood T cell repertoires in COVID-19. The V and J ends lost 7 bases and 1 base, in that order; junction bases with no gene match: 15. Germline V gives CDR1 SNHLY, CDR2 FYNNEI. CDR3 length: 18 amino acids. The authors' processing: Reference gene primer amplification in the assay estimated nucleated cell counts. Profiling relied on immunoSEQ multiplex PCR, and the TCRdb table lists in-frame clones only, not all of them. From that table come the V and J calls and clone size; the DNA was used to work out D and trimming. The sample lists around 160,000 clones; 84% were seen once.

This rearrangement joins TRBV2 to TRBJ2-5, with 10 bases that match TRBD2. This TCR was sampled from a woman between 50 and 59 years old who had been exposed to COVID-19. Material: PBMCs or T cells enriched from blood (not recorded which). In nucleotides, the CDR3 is TGTGCCAGCACTCACCTCCTACCGGGACTAGCGTCCCAAGAGACCCAGTACTTC. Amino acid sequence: CASTHLLPGLASQETQYF.